These 25 T cell receptor beta chains were all obtained from the same sample, sequenced in a study of T-cell reconstitution after alpha-beta-depleted transplantation in children. Construction of the TCRbeta library involved unique molecular identifiers. A single record per CDR3 protein comes from TCRdb applying MiXCR to the PCR reads. In the table there are tens of thousands of distinct CDR3 sequences, under 8% of which are singletons. The material was PBMCs, mostly from graft donor cells, obtained 180 days after TCRalphabeta/CD19-depleted stem cell transplant. These receptors were obtained from a male patient aged 10-17 years who had a stem cell transplant for acute myeloid leukemia, so the T cells may come from the graft donor.

This clonotype appeared many times. This chain connects TRBV2 to TRBJ2-2, with 8 bases aligning to TRBD2. This CDR3 has 21 amino acids. CDR1 and CDR2 from the germline V gene are SNHLY and FYNNEI. The trim removed 9 bases at V and 3 bases at J, leaving 27 bases unmatched. The chain's CDR3 is CARPIWSGRVHSLIYTGELFF. The CDR3 nucleotides are TGTGCCAGGCCTATTTGGAGCGGGAGAGTCCACAGTTTAATATACACCGGGGAGCTGTTTTTT.

This clonotype was recorded at least ten times. This chain joins TRBV27 and TRBJ2-4; maybe TRBD2 (5 bases). Germline V CDR1 and CDR2: MNHEY, SMNVEV (reference sequence). The CDR3 contains 15 residues. Trimming took off 5 bases at V and 1 base at J, with 12 bases between the two ends. The CDR3 loop is CASSHGGRAKNIQYF. The CDR3 DNA sequence: TGTGCCAGCAGTCACGGCGGGCGGGCCAAAAACATTCAGTACTTC.

This clonotype was detected many times. The CDR3, as DNA: TGTGCCAGCAGCCGAACACCGGGACAGACCTACGAGCAGTACTTC. This encodes CASSRTPGQTYEQYF. The chain links TRBV3-1 to TRBJ2-7; 7 bases match TRBD1. CDR3 length: 15 amino acids. Trimming removed 4 bases from V and 2 bases from J; junction bases left unmatched: 8. The germline V gene encodes CDR1 LGHDT and CDR2 YNNKEL (reference sequence).

This clonotype was recorded at least ten times. The germline gene is not matched at one end of the junction; a read error may be the cause. The chain recombines TRBV20-1 with TRBJ2-1; D is perhaps TRBD2 (5 bases). The CDR3 extends over 15 amino acids. Germline V gives CDR1 DFQATT, CDR2 SNEGSKA (reference sequence). The CDR3 DNA sequence: TGCAGTGCAAGAGGTTTCGGGCAGAGGGACAATGAGCAGTTCTTC. It yields the protein CSARGFGQRDNEQFF.

This clonotype came up many times. The rearrangement uses TRBV13 and TRBJ1-1; 10 nucleotides line up with TRBD1. V trimming: 2 bases; J trimming: 5 bases; junction bases outside the gene matches: 14. The CDR3 extends over 18 amino acids. Germline V gene sequence: CDR1 PRHDT, CDR2 FYEKMQ (reference sequence). The CDR3 bases are TGTGCCAGCAGCTTAAGATTCGGGACAGGGGAATATCGGACTGAAGCTTTCTTT. Translated, it gives CASSLRFGTGEYRTEAFF.

In this sample, this clonotype turned up many times. The rearrangement uses TRBV20-1 and TRBJ2-1, with 9 nucleotides matching TRBD2. The germline gives CDR1 DFQATT, CDR2 SNEGSKA (reference sequence). V was clipped by 2 bases and J by 4 bases; unmatched bases: 0. This CDR3 contains 13 residues. The CDR3 region has the DNA TGCAGTGCTAGACTAGCGGGGTACAATGAGCAGTTCTTC. The encoded protein is CSARLAGYNEQFF.

This clonotype was seen ten or more times. V is TRBV20-1 and J is TRBJ2-5; TRBD2 aligns across 13 bases. The V and J ends lost 6 bases and 4 bases, in that order; junction bases with no gene match: 5. CDR1 and CDR2 from the germline V gene are DFQATT and SNEGSKA (reference sequence). The CDR3 consists of 14 residues. CDR3 nucleotide sequence: TGCAGTGCCAAGGGACTAGCGGGACGAGAGACCCAGTACTTC. This codes for CSAKGLAGRETQYF.

This clonotype came up many times. This chain joins TRBV7-2 and TRBJ2-1; TRBD2 aligns across 9 bases. Looked up from germline, CDR1 is SGHTA and CDR2 is FQGNSA. Trimming took 5 bases from V and 7 from J; bases not matched to a gene: 12. The CDR3 length is 16 residues. CDR3 protein: CASSPVGAGGLNEQFF. The CDR3 bases are TGTGCCAGCAGCCCCGTCGGGGCGGGAGGGCTTAATGAGCAGTTCTTC.

This clonotype was observed at least ten times. The V and J genes are TRBV30 and TRBJ1-1; perhaps TRBD1 as D (5 bases). The germline gives CDR1 GTSNPN, CDR2 SVGIG (reference sequence). The CDR3 has 12 amino acids. The germline V and J ends were trimmed by 8 bases and 2 bases, with 12 bases remaining between them. The CDR3 protein is CARSRENTEAFF. DNA for the CDR3: TGTGCCCGATCCAGGGAAAACACTGAAGCTTTCTTT.

This clonotype was observed at least ten times. This chain joins TRBV7-3 and TRBJ1-1; 9 bases match TRBD1. Germline V gene lookup returns CDR1 SGHTA and CDR2 FQGTGA. With 4 bases clipped from V and 4 bases from J, the junction kept 7 bases outside the gene matches. There are 15 residues in the CDR3. CDR3 sequence reads: CASSSGTGLFTEAFF. CDR3 bases: TGTGCCAGCAGCTCCGGGACAGGGCTCTTCACTGAAGCTTTCTTT.

This clonotype was picked up many times. The rearrangement uses TRBV5-1 and TRBJ2-7; 7 bases fit TRBD1. The germline V gene has CDR1 SGHRS and CDR2 YFSETQ. The CDR3 is 14 residues long. V dropped 0 bases and J dropped 5; count of bases not matched to a gene: 5. CDR3 DNA sequence: TGCGCCAGCAGCTTGGGACAGGGCTGGCACGAGCAGTACTTC. This encodes CASSLGQGWHEQYF.

This clonotype was seen repeatedly, ten times or more. The V call is TRBV11-1, the J call TRBJ2-3; D might be TRBD1 (5 bases). Germline V gene sequence: CDR1 SGHAT, CDR2 FQDESV (reference sequence). V gave up 2 bases and J gave up 1 base, with 13 bases separating them. The CDR3 totals 16 residues. This CDR3 is CASSLNPLGGTDTQYF. As DNA, the CDR3 is TGTGCCAGCAGCTTAAACCCATTAGGGGGCACAGATACGCAGTATTTT.

This clonotype was counted many times. This chain uses TRBV20-1 with TRBJ2-2; the match to TRBD2 covers 11 bases. Trimming took 3 bases from V and 8 from J; bases not matched to a gene: 17. Germline V gene lookup returns CDR1 DFQATT and CDR2 SNEGSKA (reference sequence). This CDR3 spans 18 amino acids. The DNA for the CDR3 is TGCAGTGCTAGGAACGGACTAGCGGGTCCCCCCTTGGGGGGGGAGCTGTTTTTT. Amino acid sequence: CSARNGLAGPPLGGELFF.

This clonotype was observed at least ten times. The V and J genes are TRBV20-1 and TRBJ2-3; 11 bases are shared with TRBD2. Germline values: CDR1 DFQATT, CDR2 SNEGSKA (reference sequence). Trimming took 3 bases from V and 3 from J; bases not matched to a gene: 17. The CDR3 runs to 19 residues. The CDR3 nucleotides read TGCAGTGCTAGTACTCAACTAGCGGGGGTCCTAAAGGGTACAGATACGCAGTATTTT. Translation gives CSASTQLAGVLKGTDTQYF.

This clonotype was observed at least ten times. The gene calls are TRBV5-6 and TRBJ2-1; tentative D call: TRBD2 (5 bases). Germline CDR1 and CDR2: SGHDT and YYEEEE. The CDR3 consists of 14 residues. V gave up 6 bases and J gave up 3 bases, with 13 bases separating them. CDR3 protein: CASNKLDVYNEQFF. Here the CDR3 DNA reads TGTGCCAGCAACAAACTAGACGTCTACAATGAGCAGTTCTTC.

This clonotype was seen many times. The chain combines TRBV6-5 with TRBJ2-1; 11 bases agree with TRBD2. CDR1 is MNHEY, CDR2 SVGAGI, per germline. This CDR3 spans 18 amino acids. The J segment lost 4 bases and the V segment lost 0 bases, leaving 8 bases of the junction unmatched. The CDR3 loop reads CASSYSALAGEIYNEQFF. CDR3 nucleotide sequence: TGTGCCAGCAGTTACTCGGCACTAGCGGGAGAAATTTACAATGAGCAGTTCTTC.

This clonotype was found many times. The V and J genes are TRBV27 and TRBJ2-5; 11 bases line up with TRBD2. V shed 7 bases, J shed 4 bases, and the junction held 8 bases outside the gene matches. Germline values: CDR1 MNHEY, CDR2 SMNVEV (reference sequence). The CDR3 is 15 amino acids. CDR3 in DNA: TGTGCCAGCAAGTGGCTCGGACTAGCGGGAGAGACCCAGTACTTC. Encoded protein: CASKWLGLAGETQYF.

This clonotype showed up just a few times. The DNA of the CDR3 is TGTGCCAGCAGTTATATAAGTTTCTGGTACTTC. This gives the protein CASSYISFWYF. The chain recombines TRBV6-2 or TRBV6-3 with TRBJ2-7, with D unclear. The V end lost 3 bases, the J end lost 12 bases, and 12 bases lay between the germline ends. CDR1 is MNHEY, CDR2 SVGEGT, per germline. This CDR3 has 11 residues.

Many counts were recorded for this clonotype. CDR3 amino acids: CSARWESPGQPQHF. The CDR3 nucleotides read TGCAGTGCTAGATGGGAGTCCCCGGGTCAGCCCCAGCATTTT. The genes are TRBV20-1 and TRBJ1-5; D call uncertain. Germline assignment: CDR1 DFQATT and CDR2 SNEGSKA (reference sequence). This CDR3 has 14 amino acids. The ends were cut back, 2 bases at V and 6 bases at J, with 14 bases in the middle.

This clonotype was observed many times. This chain connects TRBV7-2 to TRBJ2-7; unclear D gene. V lost 3 bases to trimming and J lost 6 bases, with 9 bases between them. Germline values: CDR1 SGHTA, CDR2 FQGNSA. The CDR3 length is 12 residues. CDR3 residues: CASSFFGGEQYF. CDR3 in DNA: TGTGCCAGCAGCTTCTTTGGTGGCGAGCAGTACTTC.

This clonotype was observed at least ten times. The chain combines TRBV5-1 with TRBJ1-4; D is uncertain. V gave up 6 bases and J gave up 8 bases, with 14 bases separating them. CDR1 SGHRS and CDR2 YFSETQ come from the germline V gene. This CDR3 is 13 amino acids long. The CDR3: CASTPTTREKLFF. CDR3 nucleotide sequence: TGCGCCAGCACCCCGACGACGAGAGAAAAACTGTTTTTT.

The chain combines TRBV3-1 with TRBJ1-4; the D is unclear. This CDR3 contains 15 residues. With 11 bases removed from V and 7 bases from J, the gap between germline ends came to 23 bases. CDR1 is LGHDT and CDR2 is YNNKEL in the germline V gene (reference sequence). The CDR3: CASCRLSPFGEKLFF. In nucleotides, the CDR3 is TGTGCCTCCTGCCGACTGTCCCCGTTCGGTGAAAAACTGTTTTTT. The variable domain in full, completed from reference TRBV3-1 and TRBJ1-4, reads DTAVSQTPKYLVTQMGNDKSIKCEQNLGHDTMYWYKQDSKKFLKIMFSYNNKELIINETVPNRFSPKSPDKAHLNLHINSLELGDSAVYFCASCRLSPFGEKLFFGSGTQLSVL.

This clonotype was recorded many times. The rearrangement joins TRBV13 to TRBJ2-1; 7 bases fit TRBD2. The J segment lost 10 bases and the V segment lost 4 bases, leaving 10 bases of the junction unmatched. CDR3 size: 14 residues. Germline V gene sequence: CDR1 PRHDT, CDR2 FYEKMQ (reference sequence). The DNA of the CDR3 is TGTGCCAGCAGCTCCGACCTGGGGGGGTTGGAGCAGTTCTTC. It specifies CASSSDLGGLEQFF.

At least ten counts were recorded for this clonotype. The V call is TRBV7-3, the J call TRBJ1-2, with a tentative D call TRBD1 (5 bases). The CDR3 is 16 residues long. Looked up from germline, CDR1 is SGHTA and CDR2 is FQGTGA. Trimming pared 5 bases from V and 2 bases from J, leaving 18 bases between. The CDR3 DNA follows: TGTGCCAGCAGCCCAGATGGAGGCAGGGTAAACTATGGCTACACCTTC. This sequence encodes CASSPDGGRVNYGYTF.

At least ten counts were recorded for this clonotype. The chain joins TRBV7-9 to TRBJ1-1; D remains ambiguous. In germline, CDR1 is SEHNR, CDR2 FQNEAQ (reference sequence). This CDR3 spans 15 amino acids. V was pared by 4 bases and J by 0 bases, with 12 bases between. As DNA, the CDR3 is TGTGCCAGCAGCTCAGCAGTCCGCATGAACACTGAAGCTTTCTTT. This sequence encodes CASSSAVRMNTEAFF.